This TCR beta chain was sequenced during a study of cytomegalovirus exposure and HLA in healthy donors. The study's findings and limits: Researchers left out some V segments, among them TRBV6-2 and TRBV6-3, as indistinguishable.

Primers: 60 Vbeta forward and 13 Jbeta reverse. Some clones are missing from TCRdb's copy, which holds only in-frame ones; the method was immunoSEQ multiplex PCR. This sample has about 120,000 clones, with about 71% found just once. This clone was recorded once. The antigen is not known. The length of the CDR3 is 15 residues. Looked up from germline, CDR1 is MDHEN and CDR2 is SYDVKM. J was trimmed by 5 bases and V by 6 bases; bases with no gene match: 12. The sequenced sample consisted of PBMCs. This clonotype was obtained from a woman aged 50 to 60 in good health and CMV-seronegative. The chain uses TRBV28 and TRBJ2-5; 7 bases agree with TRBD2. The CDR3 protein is CASRYPSSGKETQYF. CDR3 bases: TGTGCCAGCAGGTATCCTTCGAGCGGGAAGGAGACCCAGTACTTC.